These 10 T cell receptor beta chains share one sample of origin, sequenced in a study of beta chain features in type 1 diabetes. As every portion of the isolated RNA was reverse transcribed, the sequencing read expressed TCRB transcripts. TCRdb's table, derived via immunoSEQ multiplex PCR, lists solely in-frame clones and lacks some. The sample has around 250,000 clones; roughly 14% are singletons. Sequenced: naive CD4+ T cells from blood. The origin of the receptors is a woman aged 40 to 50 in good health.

CDR3: CASSVTGAGGRQETQYF. In DNA form, the CDR3 reads TGTGCCAGCAGTGTTACCGGGGCAGGGGGTCGCCAAGAGACCCAGTACTTC. This sequence joins TRBV6-1 and TRBJ2-5, with 7 bases lining up with TRBD1. There are 17 residues in the CDR3. The V and J ends lost 4 bases and 1 base, in that order; junction bases with no gene match: 12. Germline V gives CDR1 MNHNS, CDR2 SASEGT.

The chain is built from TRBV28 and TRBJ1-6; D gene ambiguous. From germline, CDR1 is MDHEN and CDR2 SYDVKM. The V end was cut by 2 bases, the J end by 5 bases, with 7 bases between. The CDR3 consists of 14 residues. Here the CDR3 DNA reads TGTGCCAGCAGTTTAGCCCTAGATAATTCACCCCTCCACTTT. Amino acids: CASSLALDNSPLHF. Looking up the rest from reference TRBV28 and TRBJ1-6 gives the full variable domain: DVKVTQSSRYLVKRTGEKVFLECVQDMDHENMFWYRQDPGLGLRLIYFSYDVKMKEKGDIPEGYSVSREKKERFSLILESASTNQTSMYLCASSLALDNSPLHFGNGTRLTVT.

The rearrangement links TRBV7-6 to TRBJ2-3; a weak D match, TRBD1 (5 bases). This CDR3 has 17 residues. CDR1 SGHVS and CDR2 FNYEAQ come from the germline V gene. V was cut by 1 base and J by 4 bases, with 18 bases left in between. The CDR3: CASSLGAATVRSDTQYF. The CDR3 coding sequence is TGTGCCAGCAGCTTAGGGGCCGCGACAGTACGGTCAGATACGCAGTATTTT.

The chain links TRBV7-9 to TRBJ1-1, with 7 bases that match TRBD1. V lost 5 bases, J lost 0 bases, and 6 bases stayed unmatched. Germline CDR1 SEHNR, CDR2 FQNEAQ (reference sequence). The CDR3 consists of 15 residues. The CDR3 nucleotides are TGTGCCAGCAGCCGACAGGGAGACATGAACACTGAAGCTTTCTTT. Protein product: CASSRQGDMNTEAFF.

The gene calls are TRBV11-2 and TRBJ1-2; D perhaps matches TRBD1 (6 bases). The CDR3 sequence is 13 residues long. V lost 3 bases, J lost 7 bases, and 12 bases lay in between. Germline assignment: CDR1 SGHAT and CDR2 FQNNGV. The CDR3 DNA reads TGTGCCAGCAGCTTGCAGGGGATCATTGGCTACACCTTC. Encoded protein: CASSLQGIIGYTF.

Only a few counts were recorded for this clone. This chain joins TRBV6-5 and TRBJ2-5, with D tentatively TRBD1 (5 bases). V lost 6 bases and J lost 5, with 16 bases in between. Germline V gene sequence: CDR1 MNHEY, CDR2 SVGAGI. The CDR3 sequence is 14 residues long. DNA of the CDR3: TGTGCCAGCAGATTCCAACAGGTCGGGGAGACCCAGTACTTC. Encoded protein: CASRFQQVGETQYF.

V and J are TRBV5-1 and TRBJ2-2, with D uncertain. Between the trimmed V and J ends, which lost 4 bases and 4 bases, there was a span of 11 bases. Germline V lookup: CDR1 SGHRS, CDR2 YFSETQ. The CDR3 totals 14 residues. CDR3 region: CASSANSGTGELFF. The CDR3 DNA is TGCGCCAGCAGCGCGAACTCGGGCACCGGGGAGCTGTTTTTT.

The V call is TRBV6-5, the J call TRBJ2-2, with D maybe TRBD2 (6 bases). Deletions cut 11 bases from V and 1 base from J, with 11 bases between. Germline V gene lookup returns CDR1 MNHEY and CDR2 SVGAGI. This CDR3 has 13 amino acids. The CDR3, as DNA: TGTGCCGCGGGCGGGATGAACACCGGGGAGCTGTTTTTT. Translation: CAAGGMNTGELFF.

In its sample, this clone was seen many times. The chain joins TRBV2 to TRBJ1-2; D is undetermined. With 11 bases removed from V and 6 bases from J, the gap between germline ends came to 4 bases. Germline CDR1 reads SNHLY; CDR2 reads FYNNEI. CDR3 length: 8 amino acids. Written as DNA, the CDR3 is TGTGCCGCGGATGGCTACACCTTC. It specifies CAADGYTF.

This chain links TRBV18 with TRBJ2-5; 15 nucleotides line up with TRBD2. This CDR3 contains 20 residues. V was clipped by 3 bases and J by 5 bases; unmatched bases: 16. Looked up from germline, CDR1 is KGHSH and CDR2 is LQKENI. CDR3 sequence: CASSPDSGTSGGPPGETQYF. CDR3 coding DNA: TGTGCCAGCTCACCCGACTCCGGGACTAGCGGGGGGCCGCCTGGTGAGACCCAGTACTTC. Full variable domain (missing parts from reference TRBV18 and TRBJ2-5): NAGVMQNPRHLVRRRGQEARLRCSPMKGHSHVYWYRQLPEEGLKFMVYLQKENIIDESGMPKERFSAEFPKEGPSILRIQQVVRGDSAAYFCASSPDSGTSGGPPGETQYFGPGTRLLVL.